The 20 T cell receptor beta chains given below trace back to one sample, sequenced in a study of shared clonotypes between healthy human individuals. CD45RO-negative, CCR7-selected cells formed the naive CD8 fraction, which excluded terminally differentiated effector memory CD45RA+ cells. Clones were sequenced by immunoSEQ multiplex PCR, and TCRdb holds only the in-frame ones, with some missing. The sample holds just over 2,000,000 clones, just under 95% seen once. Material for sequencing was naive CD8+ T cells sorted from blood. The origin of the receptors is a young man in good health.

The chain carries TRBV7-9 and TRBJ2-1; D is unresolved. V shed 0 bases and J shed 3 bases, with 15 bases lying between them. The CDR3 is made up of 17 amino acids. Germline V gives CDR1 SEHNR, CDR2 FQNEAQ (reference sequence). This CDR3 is CASSLAPVGGLYNEQFF. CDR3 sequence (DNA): TGTGCCAGCAGCTTAGCTCCCGTCGGTGGTCTCTACAATGAGCAGTTCTTC.

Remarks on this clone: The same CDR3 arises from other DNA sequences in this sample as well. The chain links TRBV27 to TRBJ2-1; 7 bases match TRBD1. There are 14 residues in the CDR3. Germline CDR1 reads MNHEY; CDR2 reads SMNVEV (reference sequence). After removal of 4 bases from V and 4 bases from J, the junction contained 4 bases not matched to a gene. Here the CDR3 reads CASSSGDSYNEQFF. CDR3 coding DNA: TGTGCCAGCAGTTCAGGGGACAGTTACAATGAGCAGTTCTTC.

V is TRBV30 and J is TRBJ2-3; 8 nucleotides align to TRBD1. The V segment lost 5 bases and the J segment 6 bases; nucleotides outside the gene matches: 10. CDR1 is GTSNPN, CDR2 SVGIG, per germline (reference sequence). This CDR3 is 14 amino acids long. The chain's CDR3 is CAWDLTGAPDTQYF. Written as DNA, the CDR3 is TGTGCCTGGGATTTGACAGGGGCGCCGGATACGCAGTATTTT.

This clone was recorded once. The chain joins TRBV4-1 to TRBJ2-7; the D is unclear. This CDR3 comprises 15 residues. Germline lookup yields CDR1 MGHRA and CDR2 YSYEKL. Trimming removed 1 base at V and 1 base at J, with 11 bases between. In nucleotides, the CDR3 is TGCGCCAGCAGCCAAGCCCCCGGGCAGTCCTACGAGCAGTACTTC. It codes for CASSQAPGQSYEQYF.

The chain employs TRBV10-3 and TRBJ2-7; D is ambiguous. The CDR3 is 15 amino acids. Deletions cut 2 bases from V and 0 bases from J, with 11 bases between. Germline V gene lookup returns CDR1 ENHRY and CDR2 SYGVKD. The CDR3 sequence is CAISEPETDSYEQYF. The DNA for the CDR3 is TGTGCCATCAGTGAGCCAGAGACGGACTCCTACGAGCAGTACTTC.

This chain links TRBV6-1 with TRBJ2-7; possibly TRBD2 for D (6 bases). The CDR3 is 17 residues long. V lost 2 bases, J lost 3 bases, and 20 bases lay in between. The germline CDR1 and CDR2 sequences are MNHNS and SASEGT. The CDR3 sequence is CASSETLWGEDNYEQYF. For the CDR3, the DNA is TGTGCCAGCAGTGAAACCCTTTGGGGGGAGGATAACTACGAGCAGTACTTC.

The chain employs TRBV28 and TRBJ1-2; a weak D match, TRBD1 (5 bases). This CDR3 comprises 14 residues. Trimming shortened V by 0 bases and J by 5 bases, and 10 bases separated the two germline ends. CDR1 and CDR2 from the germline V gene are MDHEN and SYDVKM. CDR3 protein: CASSLWGEGYGYTF. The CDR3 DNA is TGTGCCAGCAGTTTATGGGGGGAGGGGTATGGCTACACCTTC.

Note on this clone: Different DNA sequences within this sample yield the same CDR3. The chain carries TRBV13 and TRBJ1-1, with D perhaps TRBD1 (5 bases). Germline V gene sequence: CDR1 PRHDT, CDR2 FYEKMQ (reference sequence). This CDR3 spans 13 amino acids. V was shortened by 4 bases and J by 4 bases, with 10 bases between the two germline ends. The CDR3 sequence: CASSSTGGTEAFF. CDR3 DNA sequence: TGTGCCAGCAGCTCGACGGGGGGCACTGAAGCTTTCTTT.

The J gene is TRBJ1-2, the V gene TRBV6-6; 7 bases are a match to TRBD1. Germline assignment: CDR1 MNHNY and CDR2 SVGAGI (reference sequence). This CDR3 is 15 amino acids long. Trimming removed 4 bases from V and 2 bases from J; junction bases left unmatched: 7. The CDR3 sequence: CASSLDRVGNYGYTF. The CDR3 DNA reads TGTGCCAGCAGTTTAGACAGGGTGGGGAACTATGGCTACACCTTC.

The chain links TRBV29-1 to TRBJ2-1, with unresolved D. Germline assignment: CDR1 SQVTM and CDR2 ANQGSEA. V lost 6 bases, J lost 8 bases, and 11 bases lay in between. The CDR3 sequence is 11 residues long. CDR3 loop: CSVRWIDEQFF. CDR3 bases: TGCAGCGTGCGGTGGATCGATGAGCAGTTCTTC.

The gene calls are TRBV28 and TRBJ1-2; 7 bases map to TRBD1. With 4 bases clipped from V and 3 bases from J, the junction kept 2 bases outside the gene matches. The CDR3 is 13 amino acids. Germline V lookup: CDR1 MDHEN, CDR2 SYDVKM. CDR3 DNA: TGTGCCAGCAGTTCCGGGACAGACTATGGCTACACCTTC. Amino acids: CASSSGTDYGYTF.

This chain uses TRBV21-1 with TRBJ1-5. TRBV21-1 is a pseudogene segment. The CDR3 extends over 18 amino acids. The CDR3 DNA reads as TGTGCCAGCAGCGAACAAAGGGGACGGAGGGACGTAGGAGAGCCCCAGCATTTT. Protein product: CASSEQRGRRDVGEPQHF.

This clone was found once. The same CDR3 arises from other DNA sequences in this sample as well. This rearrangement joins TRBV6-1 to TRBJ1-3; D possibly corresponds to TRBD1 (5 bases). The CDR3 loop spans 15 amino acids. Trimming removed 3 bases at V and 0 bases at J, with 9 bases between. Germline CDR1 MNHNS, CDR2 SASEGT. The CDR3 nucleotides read TGTGCCAGCAGTGAGGGACGGATCTCTGGAAACACCATATATTTT. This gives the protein CASSEGRISGNTIYF.

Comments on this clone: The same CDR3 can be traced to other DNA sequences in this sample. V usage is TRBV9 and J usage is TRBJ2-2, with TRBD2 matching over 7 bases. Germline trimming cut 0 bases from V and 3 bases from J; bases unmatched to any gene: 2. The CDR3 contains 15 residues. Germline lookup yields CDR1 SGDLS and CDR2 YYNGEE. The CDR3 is CASSVEGGDTGELFF. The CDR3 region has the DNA TGTGCCAGCAGCGTAGAGGGAGGGGACACCGGGGAGCTGTTTTTT.

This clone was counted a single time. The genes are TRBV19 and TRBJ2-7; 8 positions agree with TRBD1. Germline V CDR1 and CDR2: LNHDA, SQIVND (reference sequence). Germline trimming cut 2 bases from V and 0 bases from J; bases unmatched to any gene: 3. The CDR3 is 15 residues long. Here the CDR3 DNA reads TGTGCCAGTAGTATATCGACAGGGGACTCCTACGAGCAGTACTTC. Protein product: CASSISTGDSYEQYF.

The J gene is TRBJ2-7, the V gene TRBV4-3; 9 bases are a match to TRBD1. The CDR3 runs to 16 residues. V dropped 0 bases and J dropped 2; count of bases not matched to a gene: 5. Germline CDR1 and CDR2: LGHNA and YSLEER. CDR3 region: CASSQDSGQGTYEQYF. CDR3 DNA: TGCGCCAGCAGCCAAGATTCGGGACAGGGCACCTACGAGCAGTACTTC.

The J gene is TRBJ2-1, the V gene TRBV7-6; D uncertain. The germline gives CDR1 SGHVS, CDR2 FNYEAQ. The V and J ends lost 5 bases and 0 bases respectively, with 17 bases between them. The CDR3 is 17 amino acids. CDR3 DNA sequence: TGTGCCAGCAGCCTATTATCAGCGCCGAGCTCCTACAATGAGCAGTTCTTC. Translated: CASSLLSAPSSYNEQFF.

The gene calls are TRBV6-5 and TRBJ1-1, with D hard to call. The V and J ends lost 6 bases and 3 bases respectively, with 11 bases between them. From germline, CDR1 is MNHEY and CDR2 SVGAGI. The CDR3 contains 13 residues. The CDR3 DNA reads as TGTGCCAGCAGAGACGACCTATACACTGAAGCTTTCTTT. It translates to CASRDDLYTEAFF.

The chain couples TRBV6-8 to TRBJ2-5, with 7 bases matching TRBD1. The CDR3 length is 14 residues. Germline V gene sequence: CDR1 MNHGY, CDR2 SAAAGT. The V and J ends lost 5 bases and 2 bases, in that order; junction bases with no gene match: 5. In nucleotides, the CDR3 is TGTGCCAGCAGTGGGGACAGCCCTCAAGAGACCCAGTACTTC. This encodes CASSGDSPQETQYF.

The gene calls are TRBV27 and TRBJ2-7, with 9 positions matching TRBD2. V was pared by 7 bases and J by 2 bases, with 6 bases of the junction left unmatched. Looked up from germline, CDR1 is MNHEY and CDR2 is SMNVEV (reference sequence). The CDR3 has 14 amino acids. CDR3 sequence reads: CASKVLAGTYEQYF. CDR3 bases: TGTGCCAGCAAGGTCCTAGCGGGAACCTACGAGCAGTACTTC.